This record covers a single T cell receptor beta chain. V was trimmed by 5 bases and J by 5 bases, leaving 10 bases between them. The CDR3 has 12 residues. Germline V gene sequence: CDR1 SEHNR, CDR2 FQNEAQ (reference sequence). These data come from a study of blood T cells in healthy people across ages. PCR was performed a second time for roughly 6 to 12 cycles using a sample-barcoded 5' primer and a J-beta primer mix. The study obtained at least 3 million CDR3-containing paired-end reads from every sample. Using its own MiXCR run on the 5' RACE reads, TCRdb lists one record per CDR3 protein. Counted here are around 1,000,000 distinct CDR3 sequences, approximately 25% occurring once; the ten biggest clones make up approximately 0.79%. The same sample was also used in a study of T cells of mothers and their children.

The TCR originated in a girl aged 2-10 years in good health. V gene TRBV7-9 combines with J gene TRBJ2-7; D gene ambiguous. The sample comprised blood. The DNA of the CDR3 is TGTGCCAGCAGCAGCCGCCTAAACGAGCAGTACTTC. Amino acids: CASSSRLNEQYF. The complete variable domain, with remaining parts taken from reference TRBV7-9 and TRBJ2-7, reads DTGVSQNPRHKITKRGQNVTFRCDPISEHNRLYWYRQTLGQGPEFLTYFQNEAQLEKSRLLSDRFSAERPKGSFSTLEIQRTEQGDSAMYLCASSSRLNEQYFGPGTRLTVT.